The clone carrying this T cell receptor (beta chain) has ten or more counts. Its antigen is not identified. Looked up from germline, CDR1 is MNHEY and CDR2 is SVGEGT. The trim removed 6 bases at V and 6 bases at J, leaving 5 bases unmatched. The CDR3 length is 14 residues. This sample stems from a study of response to subunit inactivated influenza vaccine. TCRdb called the RT-PCR reads again in MiXCR, with one record for every CDR3 protein. The sample carries under 850,000 distinct CDR3 sequences, under 20% recorded once. Points from the study as a whole: T cells newly recruited by each seasonal influenza vaccination are few, the authors suggested.

This TCR came from a man over 45 who received an inactivated influenza vaccine. The sample consisted of PBMCs from blood, taken 4 to 6 days after vaccination. This sequence joins TRBV6-2 or TRBV6-3 and TRBJ2-2; TRBD2 agrees at 9 bases. CDR3 protein: CASSRGGDAGELFF. CDR3 DNA: TGTGCCAGCAGCCGCGGGGGGGACGCCGGGGAGCTGTTTTTT.